The present entry profiles one TCR beta chain with its context. Its antigen is unidentified. This entry belongs to a study of shared clonotypes between healthy human individuals. The overall study: The study enrolled a couple of women and three men aged 18 to 49.

Study-level findings and limits: Limited genetic and exposure-history diversity came from having few donors.

The V segment lost 0 bases and the J segment 5 bases; nucleotides outside the gene matches: 7. Germline lookup yields CDR1 WSHSY and CDR2 SAAADI. This CDR3 contains 15 residues. Unsorted PBMC contributed 250 to 300 ng DNA, 25,000 to 35,000 T cell genomes, to each replicate PCR. The table came from immunoSEQ multiplex PCR; TCRdb's copy has only in-frame clones and leaves some out. The table lists about 530,000 clones, nearly 80% of them singletons. The donors were all Caucasian adults (living in Nashville, Tennessee). The receptor's source is a woman in her thirties or forties in good health. Some clones in this sample may be carry-over from other donors' samples. Specimen: PBMCs. This rearrangement joins TRBV10-2 to TRBJ2-7; 7 nucleotides match TRBD2. Here the CDR3 reads CASSESWAGVNEQYF. The CDR3 DNA sequence: TGCGCCAGCAGTGAGTCGTGGGCGGGAGTGAACGAGCAGTACTTC.